This passage covers 14 T cell receptor beta chains from one sample sequenced in a study of blood T cell repertoires in COVID-19. This table comes from immunoSEQ multiplex PCR, and its TCRdb copy is limited to in-frame clones, with some not included. This sample carries fewer than 250,000 clones, about nine tenths of them seen once, and the ten largest clones take 0.87%. Sequenced material: PBMCs or T cells enriched from blood (not recorded which). Source of these receptors: a man aged 50 to 59 who had been exposed to COVID-19.

The V call is TRBV7-3, the J call TRBJ2-6, with D unresolved. The CDR3 consists of 13 residues. Looked up from germline, CDR1 is SGHTA and CDR2 is FQGTGA. V was shortened by 3 bases and J by 3 bases, with 3 bases between the two germline ends. CDR3 residues: CASSFGGANVLTF. The CDR3 DNA is TGTGCCAGCAGCTTCGGTGGGGCCAACGTCCTGACTTTC.

The gene calls are TRBV7-9 and TRBJ1-2, with D maybe TRBD1 (5 bases). The CDR3 loop spans 13 amino acids. Germline CDR1 and CDR2: SEHNR and FQNEAQ (reference sequence). V was pared by 5 bases and J by 7 bases, with 14 bases between. The CDR3 coding sequence is TGTGCCAGCAGCCCTTTCGCGGGGGGTGGCTACACCTTC. Translation gives CASSPFAGGGYTF.

The chain uses TRBV4-1 and TRBJ1-4; D may be TRBD1 (6 bases). Germline lookup yields CDR1 MGHRA and CDR2 YSYEKL. This CDR3 has 13 amino acids. V was cut by 6 bases and J by 5 bases, with 10 bases left in between. The CDR3 reads CASRRGANEKLFF. In DNA, the CDR3 is TGCGCCAGCAGACGGGGGGCCAATGAAAAACTGTTTTTT.

The CDR3 bases are TGTGCCAGCTCACGCGACAGCTATGGCTACACCTTC. It is translated as CASSRDSYGYTF. The gene calls are TRBV18 and TRBJ1-2; possibly TRBD1 for D (5 bases). Trimming cost V 4 bases and J 4 bases, with 7 bases left between them. The CDR3 totals 12 residues. Germline V gives CDR1 KGHSH, CDR2 LQKENI.

The rearrangement uses TRBV6-5 and TRBJ2-5, with a weak D call TRBD1 (5 bases). Trimming cost V 0 bases and J 1 base, with 6 bases left between them. The CDR3 is made up of 14 amino acids. Germline-derived CDR1 and CDR2 are MNHEY and SVGAGI. The CDR3 protein is CASSYSTAQETQYF. CDR3 coding DNA: TGTGCCAGCAGTTACTCGACAGCCCAAGAGACCCAGTACTTC.

The chain carries TRBV7-3 and TRBJ2-6, with D possibly matching TRBD1 (6 bases). V shed 5 bases and J shed 2 bases, with 7 bases lying between them. This CDR3 is 14 amino acids long. CDR1 SGHTA and CDR2 FQGTGA come from the germline V gene. CDR3 residues: CASSHRAGANVLTF. In DNA form, the CDR3 reads TGTGCCAGCAGCCACAGGGCTGGGGCCAACGTCCTGACTTTC.

This rearrangement joins TRBV27 to TRBJ1-2; D is ambiguous. The CDR3 extends over 13 amino acids. V lost 2 bases, J lost 3 bases, and 7 bases lay in between. Germline V lookup: CDR1 MNHEY, CDR2 SMNVEV (reference sequence). CDR3 region: CASSLEGYYGYTF. In DNA, the CDR3 is TGTGCCAGCAGTTTAGAGGGCTACTATGGCTACACCTTC.

The chain uses TRBV27 and TRBJ1-5, with 7 bases aligning to TRBD1. Losses at the gene ends were 4 bases for V and 0 bases for J; bases not matched to a gene: 9. Looked up from germline, CDR1 is MNHEY and CDR2 is SMNVEV (reference sequence). This CDR3 region has 17 residues. CDR3 sequence: CASSSKYRGYSNQPQHF. CDR3 DNA: TGTGCCAGCAGTTCGAAATACAGGGGATATAGCAATCAGCCCCAGCATTTT.

The V call is TRBV11-1, the J call TRBJ1-1; 8 bases align to TRBD1. The CDR3 is 13 residues long. Trimming took 5 bases from V and 4 from J; bases not matched to a gene: 3. Germline-derived CDR1 and CDR2 are SGHAT and FQDESV (reference sequence). CDR3 in DNA: TGTGCCAGCAGCCGTGACAGGGGCACTGAAGCTTTCTTT. This encodes CASSRDRGTEAFF. Supplemented by reference TRBV11-1 and TRBJ1-1, the full variable domain reads EAEVAQSPRYKITEKSQAVAFWCDPISGHATLYWYRQILGQGPELLVQFQDESVVDDSQLPKDRFSAERLKGVDSTLKIQPAELGDSAMYLCASSRDRGTEAFFGQGTRLTVV.

The chain is built from TRBV7-9 and TRBJ1-5, with D unresolved. This CDR3 has 14 amino acids. The V gene lost 4 bases and the J gene lost 1 base, with 8 bases spanning the gap. In germline, CDR1 is SEHNR, CDR2 FQNEAQ (reference sequence). This CDR3 reads CASSSDISNQPQHF. In DNA, the CDR3 is TGTGCCAGCAGCTCCGACATAAGCAATCAGCCCCAGCATTTT.

This chain joins TRBV27 and TRBJ2-1; 7 nucleotides line up with TRBD1. Germline V gives CDR1 MNHEY, CDR2 SMNVEV (reference sequence). This CDR3 region has 13 residues. Trimming removed 6 bases from V and 9 bases from J; junction bases left unmatched: 8. The CDR3 DNA follows: TGTGCCAGCAGATACAGACAGGGCGGTGAGCAGTTCTTC. This gives the protein CASRYRQGGEQFF.

V usage is TRBV7-3 and J usage is TRBJ1-1; the D is unclear. V was trimmed by 2 bases and J by 1 base, leaving 5 bases between them. There are 13 residues in the CDR3. Per the germline V gene, CDR1 is SGHTA and CDR2 is FQGTGA. CDR3 bases: TGTGCCAGCAGCTTACCGGGGAACACTGAAGCTTTCTTT. It codes for CASSLPGNTEAFF.

This chain links TRBV28 with TRBJ1-2; no clear D gene. The germline V gene has CDR1 MDHEN and CDR2 SYDVKM. The germline V and J ends were trimmed by 6 bases and 5 bases, with 4 bases remaining between them. The CDR3 spans 10 residues. CDR3 DNA: TGTGCCAGCAGCAATTATGGCTACACCTTC. Amino acid sequence: CASSNYGYTF.

J is TRBJ1-5 and V is TRBV6-5, with D possibly TRBD1 on 5 matching bases. CDR3 length equals 15 residues. V shed 6 bases and J shed 7 bases, with 19 bases lying between them. Germline V gene sequence: CDR1 MNHEY, CDR2 SVGAGI. CDR3 protein: CASSQRVTGSQPQHF. Here the CDR3 DNA reads TGTGCCAGCAGCCAACGAGTTACAGGTTCCCAGCCCCAGCATTTT.